This is a list of T cell receptor beta chains from one sample in a study of shared clonotypes between healthy human individuals. Assay: immunoSEQ multiplex PCR; the TCRdb copy retains only in-frame clones and omits some. The table lists some 980,000 clones, approximately 80% of them singletons. Input material: memory CD4+ T cells sorted from blood. Receptor source: a man between 18 and 35 years old in good health. Both conserved end residues are part of each CDR3. The D gene is left open where the match is weak. The size entry is marked missing in some rows and otherwise reads once, few, many or a size class.

v_call,d_call,j_call,clone_size,cdr3_length,cdr3_nt,cdr3_aa
TRBV5-4,TRBD2,TRBJ2-7,-,19,TGTGCCAGCAGCAAGCGGACTAGCGGGAGTTACTGGGGCGATTACGAGCAGTACTTC,CASSKRTSGSYWGDYEQYF
TRBV10-3,TRBD1,TRBJ1-3,-,17,TGTGCCATCAGTGAGTTCCAGGGGGCCTCCCCGGTGAACACCATATATTTT,CAISEFQGASPVNTIYF
TRBV7-2,-,TRBJ1-1,-,12,TGTGCCAGCAGCTTAGAGTTCACTGAAGCTTTCTTT,CASSLEFTEAFF
TRBV5-4,-,TRBJ1-1,few,15,TGTGCCAGCAGCTTGTCTGGCAGATTGAACACTGAAGCTTTCTTT,CASSLSGRLNTEAFF
TRBV4-1,-,TRBJ1-1,-,14,TGCGCCAGCAGCCAACGGACCCGAGGGACTGAAGCTTTCTTT,CASSQRTRGTEAFF
TRBV9,TRBD1,TRBJ1-2,-,15,TGTGCCAGCAGCGCCCTCGGACAGGCAATATATGGCTACACCTTC,CASSALGQAIYGYTF
TRBV5-1,-,TRBJ1-2,-,14,TGCGCCAGCAGCTTGAAACCAGGGAACTATGGCTACACCTTC,CASSLKPGNYGYTF
TRBV6-6,-,TRBJ2-3,once,13,TGTGCCAGCAGCACCAACCCCCCAGATACGCAGTATTTT,CASSTNPPDTQYF
TRBV14,-,TRBJ2-3,-,11,TGTGCCAGCAGCCGGGCAGATACGCAGTATTTT,CASSRADTQYF
TRBV6-1,TRBD1,TRBJ2-3,-,14,TGTGCCAGCAGTGAGACAGGGGGCACAGATACGCAGTATTTT,CASSETGGTDTQYF
TRBV5-1,-,TRBJ1-3,-,17,TGCGCCAGTCAGAGGGAAGGGGGAGATTTACCTGGAAACACCATATATTTT,CASQREGGDLPGNTIYF
TRBV27,-,TRBJ2-1,once,19,TGTGCCAGCACTCCTCGGGCAGGGGTTCGCATGAGCTCCTACAATGAGCAGTTCTTC,CASTPRAGVRMSSYNEQFF
TRBV28,-,TRBJ2-3,-,14,TGTGCCAGCAGTTTCGCGCAAATATCAGATACGCAGTATTTT,CASSFAQISDTQYF
TRBV15,-,TRBJ2-1,-,15,TGTGCCACCAGCCTCCGGAGTGGGAGCTACAATGAGCAGTTCTTC,CATSLRSGSYNEQFF
TRBV28,TRBD2,TRBJ2-1,-,16,TGTGCCAGCAGTCCCCGCGGTAGCGGGAGACACAATGAGCAGTTCTTC,CASSPRGSGRHNEQFF
TRBV11-2,-,TRBJ1-1,-,15,TGTGCCAGCAGCTTAGTGAGCCCTACCTGGACTGAAGCTTTCTTT,CASSLVSPTWTEAFF
TRBV10-3,-,TRBJ2-3,-,15,TGTGCCACCGACCTCGGGGGTCGAGGCACAGATACGCAGTATTTT,CATDLGGRGTDTQYF
TRBV6-5,TRBD1,TRBJ2-2,-,15,TGTGCCAGCACCAAAGGGACAGGGGACACCGGGGAGCTGTTTTTT,CASTKGTGDTGELFF